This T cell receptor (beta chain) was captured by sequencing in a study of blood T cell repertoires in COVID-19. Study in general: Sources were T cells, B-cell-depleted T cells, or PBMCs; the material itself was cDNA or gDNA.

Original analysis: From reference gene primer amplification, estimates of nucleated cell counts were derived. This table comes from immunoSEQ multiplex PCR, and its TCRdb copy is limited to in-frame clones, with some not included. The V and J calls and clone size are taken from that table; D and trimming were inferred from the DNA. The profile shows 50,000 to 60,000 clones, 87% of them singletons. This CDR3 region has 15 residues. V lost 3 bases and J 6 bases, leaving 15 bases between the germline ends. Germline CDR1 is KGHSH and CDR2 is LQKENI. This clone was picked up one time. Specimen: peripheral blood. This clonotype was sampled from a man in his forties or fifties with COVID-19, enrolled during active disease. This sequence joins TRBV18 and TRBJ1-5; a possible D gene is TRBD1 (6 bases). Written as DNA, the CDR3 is TGTGCCAGCTCACCCCTCCCAGGGGCGGGTCAGCCCCAGCATTTT. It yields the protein CASSPLPGAGQPQHF.